This T cell receptor (beta chain) comes out of a study of shared T cell receptors in the human thymus. The CDR3 is made up of 13 amino acids. The V gene end was trimmed by 5 bases and the J gene end by 4 bases; junction bases not matched to a gene: 3. Germline V CDR1 and CDR2: LNHDA, SQIVND (reference sequence). Produced via immunoSEQ multiplex PCR; TCRdb's table is partial and in-frame only. This repertoire shows 700,000 or so clones, approximately 83% found once; its top ten account for around 0.0094%. Another study also made use of these data, one on human thymus T cells. That paper adds: Donors consisted of healthy Finnish infants (having corrective surgery for congenital heart defects). Obtained as resections during corrective heart surgery, the thymus tissue was then studied. Among thymic and blood repertoires, usage of V and J genes appeared biased. Thymic repertoires of unrelated individuals were reported in related research to overlap highly.

This TCR was sampled from a girl in the first two years of life with a congenital heart defect. The sequencing sample was made of thymocytes. The V gene is TRBV19, the J gene TRBJ1-1, with TRBD1 matching over 8 bases. The CDR3 sequence: CASSGQGGTEAFF. The CDR3 region has the DNA TGTGCCAGTAGTGGACAGGGTGGCACTGAAGCTTTCTTT.